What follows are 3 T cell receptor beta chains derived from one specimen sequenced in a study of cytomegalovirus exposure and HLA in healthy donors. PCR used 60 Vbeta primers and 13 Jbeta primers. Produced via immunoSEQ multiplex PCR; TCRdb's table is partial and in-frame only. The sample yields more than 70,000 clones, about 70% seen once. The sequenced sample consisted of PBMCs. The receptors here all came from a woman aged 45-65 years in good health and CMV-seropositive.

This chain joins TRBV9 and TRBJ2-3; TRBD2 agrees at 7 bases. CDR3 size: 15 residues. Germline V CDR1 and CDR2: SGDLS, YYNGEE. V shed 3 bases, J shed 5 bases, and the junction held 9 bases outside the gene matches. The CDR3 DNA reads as TGTGCCAGCAGCGCAGGAACTAGCGTGCTAGATACGCAGTATTTT. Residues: CASSAGTSVLDTQYF.

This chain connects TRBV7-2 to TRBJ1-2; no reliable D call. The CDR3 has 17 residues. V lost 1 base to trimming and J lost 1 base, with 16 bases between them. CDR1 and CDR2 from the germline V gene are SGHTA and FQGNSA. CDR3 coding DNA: TGTGCCAGCAGCTTAGAGCGCGGGGTTAGGAGTAACTATGGCTACACCTTC. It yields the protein CASSLERGVRSNYGYTF.

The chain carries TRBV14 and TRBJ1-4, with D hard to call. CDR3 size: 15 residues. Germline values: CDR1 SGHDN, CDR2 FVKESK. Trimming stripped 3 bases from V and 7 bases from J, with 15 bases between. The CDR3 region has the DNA TGTGCCAGCAGCCAGAGGAACGACCGGGGTGAAAAACTGTTTTTT. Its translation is CASSQRNDRGEKLFF.